What follows are 12 T cell receptor beta chains derived from one specimen sequenced in a study of T cells after yellow fever vaccination. MiXCR, run by TCRdb on the 5' RACE reads, gives a single entry per CDR3 protein. The repertoire includes tens of thousands of distinct CDR3 sequences, approximately 7.5% of them detected once, and about 40% sits in the top ten. Sequencing used CD8+ T cells sorted from PBMCs, obtained on the day of the yellow fever booster vaccination. All receptors come from a man aged 25 to 40 who received the YFV17D yellow fever vaccine.

This clonotype was counted at least ten times. The chain employs TRBV5-6 and TRBJ2-7; D gene uncertain. Germline V CDR1 and CDR2: SGHDT, YYEEEE. V lost 2 bases to trimming and J lost 9 bases, with 12 bases between them. The CDR3 spans 12 residues. The DNA of the CDR3 is TGTGCCAGCAGCTTACTGACCGGCGGGCAGTACTTC. Protein sequence: CASSLLTGGQYF.

This clonotype has ten or more counts. V usage is TRBV5-1 and J usage is TRBJ2-1; 8 bases fit TRBD2. Germline CDR1 is SGHRS and CDR2 is YFSETQ. The CDR3 extends over 14 amino acids. V was pared by 3 bases and J by 12 bases, with 11 bases of the junction left unmatched. Written as DNA, the CDR3 is TGCGCCAGCAGCTCCGGCGGGGGGCGCGTGGTGCAGTTCTTC. Protein sequence: CASSSGGGRVVQFF.

Ten or more counts support this clonotype. This chain links TRBV12-3 or TRBV12-4 with TRBJ1-4; D not resolved. There are 14 residues in the CDR3. Trimming removed 6 bases from V and 7 bases from J, with 15 bases in between. For the CDR3, the DNA is TGTGCCAGCAGCGCCGGGATAAGAGGTGAAAAACTGTTTTTT. The encoded protein is CASSAGIRGEKLFF.

This clonotype was recorded a few times. The gene calls are TRBV11-2 and TRBJ1-1, with 10 bases that match TRBD1. This CDR3 has 13 residues. The V gene end was trimmed by 10 bases and the J gene end by 1 base; junction bases not matched to a gene: 3. Germline values: CDR1 SGHAT, CDR2 FQNNGV. The CDR3 loop is CATRTGGNTEAFF. Written as DNA, the CDR3 is TGTGCCACGCGGACAGGGGGGAACACTGAAGCTTTCTTT.

V gene TRBV12-3 or TRBV12-4 combines with J gene TRBJ2-7, with unresolved D. This CDR3 is built from 14 residues. The V end lost 7 bases, the J end lost 0 bases, and 13 bases lay between the germline ends. CDR3 sequence (DNA): TGTGCCAGCACCTTAGCCGGGTTCTCCTACGAGCAGTACTTC. Residues: CASTLAGFSYEQYF.

V and J are TRBV5-6 and TRBJ2-7; TRBD1 is a possible D gene (6 bases). This CDR3 is 14 amino acids long. Germline V gene data show CDR1 as SGHDT and CDR2 as YYEEEE. V was cut by 5 bases and J by 0 bases, with 12 bases left in between. The CDR3 DNA is TGTGCCAGCAGACTACAGGGATCCTCCTACGAGCAGTACTTC. Amino acid sequence: CASRLQGSSYEQYF.

The J gene is TRBJ2-5, the V gene TRBV15; D may match TRBD1 or TRBD2 (5 bases each). The V end was cut by 1 base, the J end by 5 bases, with 20 bases between. The CDR3 has 17 residues. Germline lookup yields CDR1 LNHNV and CDR2 YYDKDF (reference sequence). CDR3 bases: TGTGCCACCAGCAGAGGCGAGAGACTCGGGGCTAGGGAGACCCAGTACTTC. Its protein is CATSRGERLGARETQYF.

This clonotype was seen more than once but under ten times. CDR3 in DNA: TGCGCCAGCAGCTTCCGGGACAGCATTAACACTGAAGCTTTCTTT. Translation gives CASSFRDSINTEAFF. The chain employs TRBV5-1 and TRBJ1-1; TRBD1 agrees at 7 bases. J lost 2 bases, V lost 2 bases, and 6 bases had no gene match. Germline CDR1 reads SGHRS; CDR2 reads YFSETQ. This CDR3 has 15 amino acids.

In its sample, this clonotype was seen many times. The rearrangement joins TRBV10-2 to TRBJ2-5; D gene uncertain. The V and J ends lost 6 bases and 5 bases respectively, with 10 bases between them. CDR1 is WSHSY and CDR2 is SAAADI in the germline V gene. The CDR3 runs to 12 residues. This CDR3 is CASRERSETQYF. Written as DNA, the CDR3 is TGCGCCAGCAGAGAAAGGAGCGAGACCCAGTACTTC.

The chain employs TRBV29-1 and TRBJ1-1; 9 bases agree with TRBD1. With 6 bases clipped from V and 5 bases from J, the junction kept 10 bases outside the gene matches. The germline CDR1 and CDR2 sequences are SQVTM and ANQGSEA. The CDR3 length is 14 residues. CDR3 protein: CSVSSDRGVTEAFF. The CDR3 DNA reads TGCAGCGTATCCTCGGACAGGGGCGTTACTGAAGCTTTCTTT.

The chain combines TRBV9 with TRBJ2-7, with D unclear. V lost 3 bases to trimming and J lost 2 bases, with 12 bases between them. The CDR3 sequence is 14 residues long. From germline, CDR1 is SGDLS and CDR2 YYNGEE. CDR3 coding DNA: TGTGCCAGCAGCGAGTGGGGTGGCCCCTACGAGCAGTACTTC. Amino acids: CASSEWGGPYEQYF.

This clonotype was counted between two and nine times. The chain uses TRBV10-3 and TRBJ2-7; no reliable D call. Germline-derived CDR1 and CDR2 are ENHRY and SYGVKD. The CDR3 runs to 13 residues. The germline V and J ends were trimmed by 7 bases and 0 bases, with 10 bases remaining between them. CDR3 bases: TGTGCCATCACCCCTAGTAGCTCCTACGAGCAGTACTTC. This sequence encodes CAITPSSSYEQYF.